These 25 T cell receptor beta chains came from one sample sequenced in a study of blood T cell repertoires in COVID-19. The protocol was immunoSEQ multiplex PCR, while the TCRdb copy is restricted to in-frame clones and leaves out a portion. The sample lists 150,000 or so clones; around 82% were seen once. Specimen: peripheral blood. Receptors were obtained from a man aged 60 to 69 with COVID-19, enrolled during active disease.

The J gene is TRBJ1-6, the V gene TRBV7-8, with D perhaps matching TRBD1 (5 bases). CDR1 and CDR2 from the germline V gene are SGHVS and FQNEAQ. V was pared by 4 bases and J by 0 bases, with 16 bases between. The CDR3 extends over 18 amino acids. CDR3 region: CASSSSFRVSSYNSPLHF. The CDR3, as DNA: TGTGCCAGCAGCTCAAGCTTCAGGGTTAGCTCCTATAATTCACCCCTCCACTTT.

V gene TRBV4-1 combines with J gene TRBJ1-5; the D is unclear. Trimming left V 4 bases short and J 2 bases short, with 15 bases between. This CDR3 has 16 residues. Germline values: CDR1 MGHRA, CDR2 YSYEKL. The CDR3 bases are TGCGCCAGCAGCCTTTCGGCCTCAGGCGGCAATCAGCCCCAGCATTTT. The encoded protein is CASSLSASGGNQPQHF.

CDR3 in amino acids: CASTRGSESTGELFF. In DNA, the CDR3 is TGTGCCAGCACCAGGGGGTCAGAGAGCACCGGGGAGCTGTTTTTT. This chain uses TRBV6-5 with TRBJ2-2, with 7 nucleotides matching TRBD1. CDR3 length equals 15 residues. V was pared by 7 bases and J by 4 bases, with 9 bases of the junction left unmatched. Germline assignment: CDR1 MNHEY and CDR2 SVGAGI.

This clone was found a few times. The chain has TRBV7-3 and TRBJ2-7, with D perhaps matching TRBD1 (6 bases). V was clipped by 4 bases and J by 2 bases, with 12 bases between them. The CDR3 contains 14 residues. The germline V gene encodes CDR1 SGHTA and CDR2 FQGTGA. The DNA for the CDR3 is TGTGCCAGCAGCTCCACGAGGACAGCCTACGAGCAGTACTTC. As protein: CASSSTRTAYEQYF.

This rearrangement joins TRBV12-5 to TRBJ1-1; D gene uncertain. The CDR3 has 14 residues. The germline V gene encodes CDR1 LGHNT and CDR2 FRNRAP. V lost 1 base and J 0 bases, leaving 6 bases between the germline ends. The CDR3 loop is CASGLGQLNTEAFF. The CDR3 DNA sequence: TGTGCTAGTGGTTTGGGGCAGTTGAACACTGAAGCTTTCTTT.

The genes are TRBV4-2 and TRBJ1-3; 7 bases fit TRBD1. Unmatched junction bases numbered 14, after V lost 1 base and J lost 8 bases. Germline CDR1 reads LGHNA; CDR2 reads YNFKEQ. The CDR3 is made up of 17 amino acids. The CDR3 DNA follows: TGTGCCAGCAGCCAAGTAGGCGTAAGGACAGGCCAGCACACCATATATTTT. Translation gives CASSQVGVRTGQHTIYF.

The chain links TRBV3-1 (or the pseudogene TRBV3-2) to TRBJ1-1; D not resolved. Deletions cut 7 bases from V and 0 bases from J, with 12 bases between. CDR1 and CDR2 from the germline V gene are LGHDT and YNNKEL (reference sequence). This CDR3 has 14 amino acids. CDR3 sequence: CASTQSVMNTEAFF. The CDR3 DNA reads TGTGCCAGCACCCAGTCAGTGATGAACACTGAAGCTTTCTTT.

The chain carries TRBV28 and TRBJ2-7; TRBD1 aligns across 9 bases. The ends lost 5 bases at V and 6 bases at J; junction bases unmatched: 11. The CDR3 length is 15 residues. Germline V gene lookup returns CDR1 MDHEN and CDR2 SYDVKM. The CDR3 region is CASSPPTGGYLEQYF. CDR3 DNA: TGTGCCAGCAGTCCACCGACAGGGGGGTACCTCGAGCAGTACTTC.

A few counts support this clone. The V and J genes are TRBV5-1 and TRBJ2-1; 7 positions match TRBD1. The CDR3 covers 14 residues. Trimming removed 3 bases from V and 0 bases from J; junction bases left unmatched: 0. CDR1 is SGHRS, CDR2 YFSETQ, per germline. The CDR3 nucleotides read TGCGCCAGCAGCTGGGACAGCTCCTACAATGAGCAGTTCTTC. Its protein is CASSWDSSYNEQFF.

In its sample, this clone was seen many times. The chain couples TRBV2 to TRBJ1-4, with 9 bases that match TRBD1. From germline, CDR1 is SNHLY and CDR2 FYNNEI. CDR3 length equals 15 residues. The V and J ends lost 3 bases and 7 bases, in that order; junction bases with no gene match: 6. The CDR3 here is CASSEQLQGAEKLFF. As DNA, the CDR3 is TGTGCCAGCAGTGAGCAATTACAGGGGGCTGAAAAACTGTTTTTT.

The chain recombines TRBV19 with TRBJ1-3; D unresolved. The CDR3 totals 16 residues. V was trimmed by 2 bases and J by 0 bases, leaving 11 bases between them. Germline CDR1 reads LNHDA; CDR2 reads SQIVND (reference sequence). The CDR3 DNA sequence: TGTGCCAGTAGTATACGGCAGGCCGCCTCTGGAAACACCATATATTTT. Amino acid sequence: CASSIRQAASGNTIYF.

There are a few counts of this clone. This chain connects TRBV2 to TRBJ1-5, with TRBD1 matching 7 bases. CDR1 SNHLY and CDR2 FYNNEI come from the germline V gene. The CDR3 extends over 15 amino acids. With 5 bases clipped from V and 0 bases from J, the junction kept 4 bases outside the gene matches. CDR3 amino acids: CASSKRQGSNQPQHF. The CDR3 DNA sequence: TGTGCCAGCAGTAAGCGACAGGGTAGCAATCAGCCCCAGCATTTT.

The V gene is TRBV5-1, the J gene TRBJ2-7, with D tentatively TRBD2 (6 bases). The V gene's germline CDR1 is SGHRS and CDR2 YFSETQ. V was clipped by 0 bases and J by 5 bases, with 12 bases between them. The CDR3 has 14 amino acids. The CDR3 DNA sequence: TGCGCCAGCAGCTTGGAGACTAGTTTAAACGAGCAGTACTTC. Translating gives CASSLETSLNEQYF.

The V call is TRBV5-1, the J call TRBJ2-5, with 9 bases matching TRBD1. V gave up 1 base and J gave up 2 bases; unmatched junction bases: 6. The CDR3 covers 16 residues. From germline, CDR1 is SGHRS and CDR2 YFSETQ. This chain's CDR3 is CASSLRTGTGQETQYF. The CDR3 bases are TGCGCCAGCAGCTTGAGAACTGGGACAGGGCAAGAGACCCAGTACTTC.

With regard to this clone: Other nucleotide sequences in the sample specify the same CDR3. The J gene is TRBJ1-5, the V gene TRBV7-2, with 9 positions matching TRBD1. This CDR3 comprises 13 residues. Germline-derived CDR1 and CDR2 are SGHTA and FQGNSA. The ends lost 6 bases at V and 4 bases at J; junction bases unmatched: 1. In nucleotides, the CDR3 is TGTGCCAGCAGTGGACAGGGGAATCAGCCCCAGCATTTT. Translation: CASSGQGNQPQHF.

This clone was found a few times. This chain's CDR3 is CASSPGQENSPLHF. The CDR3 DNA follows: TGTGCCAGCAGCCCAGGACAGGAAAATTCACCCCTCCACTTT. The chain is built from TRBV7-8 and TRBJ1-6, with 7 bases lining up with TRBD1. The CDR3 covers 14 residues. CDR1 is SGHVS and CDR2 is FQNEAQ in the germline V gene. Trimming removed 5 bases from V and 7 bases from J; junction bases left unmatched: 5.

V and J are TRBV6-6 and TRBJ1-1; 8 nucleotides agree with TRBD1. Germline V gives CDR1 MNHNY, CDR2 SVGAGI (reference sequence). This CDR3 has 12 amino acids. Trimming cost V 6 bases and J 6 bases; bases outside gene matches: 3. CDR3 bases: TGTGCCAGCAGGGACAGGGTACCTGAAGCTTTCTTT. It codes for CASRDRVPEAFF.

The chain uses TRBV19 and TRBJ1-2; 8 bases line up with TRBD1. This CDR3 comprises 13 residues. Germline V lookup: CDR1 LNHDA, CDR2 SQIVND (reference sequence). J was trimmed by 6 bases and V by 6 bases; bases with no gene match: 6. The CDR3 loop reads CASSPQGAHGYTF. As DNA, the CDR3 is TGTGCCAGTAGCCCTCAGGGGGCTCATGGCTACACCTTC. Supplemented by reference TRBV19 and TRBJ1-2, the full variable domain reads DGGITQSPKYLFRKEGQNVTLSCEQNLNHDAMYWYRQDPGQGLRLIYYSQIVNDFQKGDIAEGYSVSREKKESFPLTVTSAQKNPTAFYLCASSPQGAHGYTFGSGTRLTVV.

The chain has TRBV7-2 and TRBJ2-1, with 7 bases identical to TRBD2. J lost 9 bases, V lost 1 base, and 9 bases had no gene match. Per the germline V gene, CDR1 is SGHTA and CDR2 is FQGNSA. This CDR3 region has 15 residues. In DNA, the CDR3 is TGTGCCAGCAGCTTAGAAATGGGAGGGCGACCTGAGCAGTTCTTC. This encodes CASSLEMGGRPEQFF.

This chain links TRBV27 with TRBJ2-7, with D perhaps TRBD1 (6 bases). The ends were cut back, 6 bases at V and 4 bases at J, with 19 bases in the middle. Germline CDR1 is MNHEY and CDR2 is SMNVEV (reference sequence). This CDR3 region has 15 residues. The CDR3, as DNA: TGTGCCAGCAGCACTACAGGGTCTGGAAGTTACGAGCAGTACTTC. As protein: CASSTTGSGSYEQYF.

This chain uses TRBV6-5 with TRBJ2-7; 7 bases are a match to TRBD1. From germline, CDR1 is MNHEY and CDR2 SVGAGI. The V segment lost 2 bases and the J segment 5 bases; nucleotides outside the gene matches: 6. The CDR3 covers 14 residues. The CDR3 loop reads CASSYGRGGHEQYF. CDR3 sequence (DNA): TGTGCCAGCAGTTACGGTAGAGGGGGCCACGAGCAGTACTTC.

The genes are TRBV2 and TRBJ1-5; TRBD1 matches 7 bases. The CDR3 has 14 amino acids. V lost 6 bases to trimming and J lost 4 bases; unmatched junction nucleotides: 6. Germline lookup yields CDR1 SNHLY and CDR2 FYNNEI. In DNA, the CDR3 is TGTGCCAGCAGGGAGGACAGGTTTAATCAGCCCCAGCATTTT. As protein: CASREDRFNQPQHF.

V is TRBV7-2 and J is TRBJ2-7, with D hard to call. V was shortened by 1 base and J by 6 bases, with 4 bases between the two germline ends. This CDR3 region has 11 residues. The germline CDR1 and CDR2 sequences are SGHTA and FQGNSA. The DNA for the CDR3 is TGTGCCAGCAGCTTAGTCTCCGAGCAGTACTTC. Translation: CASSLVSEQYF.

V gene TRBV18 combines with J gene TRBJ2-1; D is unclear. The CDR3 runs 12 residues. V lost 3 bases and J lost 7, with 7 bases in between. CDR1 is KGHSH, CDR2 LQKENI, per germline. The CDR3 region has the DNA TGTGCCAGCTCACCGCAGATTAATGAGCAGTTCTTC. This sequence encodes CASSPQINEQFF. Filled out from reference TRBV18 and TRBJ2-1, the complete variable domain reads NAGVMQNPRHLVRRRGQEARLRCSPMKGHSHVYWYRQLPEEGLKFMVYLQKENIIDESGMPKERFSAEFPKEGPSILRIQQVVRGDSAAYFCASSPQINEQFFGPGTRLTVL.

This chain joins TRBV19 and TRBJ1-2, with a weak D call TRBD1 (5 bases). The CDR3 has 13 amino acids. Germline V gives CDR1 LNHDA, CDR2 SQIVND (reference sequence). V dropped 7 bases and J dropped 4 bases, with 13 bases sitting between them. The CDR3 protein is CASTLREGYGYTF. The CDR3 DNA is TGTGCCAGTACCCTCAGGGAAGGCTATGGCTACACCTTC.